This passage covers 5 T cell receptor beta chains from one sample sequenced in a study of T cells in Graves' hyperthyroidism and ophthalmopathy. Using RNA transcripts as the source, TCR beta CDR3 regions were amplified. HTBI primers drove first-round RT-PCR of the TCR CDR3. TCRdb re-derived calls from the multiplex PCR reads in MiXCR, one entry per CDR3 protein. In the table there are under 400,000 distinct CDR3 sequences, approximately 18% of which are singletons. Sequencing was done on a sample of blood. These receptors originate from a woman in her 40s with Graves' ophthalmopathy.

This clonotype showed up many times. The chain is built from TRBV27 and TRBJ2-7; no clear D. The V and J ends lost 5 bases and 6 bases respectively, with 8 bases between them. In germline, CDR1 is MNHEY, CDR2 SMNVEV (reference sequence). CDR3 length: 11 amino acids. This CDR3 reads CASSASSEQYF. The CDR3 DNA reads as TGTGCCAGCAGTGCGAGTAGCGAGCAGTACTTC.

In its sample, this clonotype was seen many times. The chain employs TRBV28 and TRBJ2-4; D perhaps matches TRBD1 (5 bases). Germline V gives CDR1 MDHEN, CDR2 SYDVKM. The CDR3 length is 15 residues. The V gene lost 4 bases and the J gene lost 0 bases, with 10 bases spanning the gap. This CDR3 reads CASSSPGKAKNIQYF. The CDR3 nucleotides are TGTGCCAGCAGTTCACCAGGGAAAGCCAAAAACATTCAGTACTTC. Using reference TRBV28 and TRBJ2-4 for the parts outside the CDR3, the full variable domain is DVKVTQSSRYLVKRTGEKVFLECVQDMDHENMFWYRQDPGLGLRLIYFSYDVKMKEKGDIPEGYSVSREKKERFSLILESASTNQTSMYLCASSSPGKAKNIQYFGAGTRLSVL.

The rearrangement joins TRBV7-6 to TRBJ1-1, with no clear D. This CDR3 has 13 residues. Germline V gives CDR1 SGHVS, CDR2 FNYEAQ. With 5 bases removed from V and 5 bases from J, the gap between germline ends came to 12 bases. For the CDR3, the DNA is TGTGCCAGCAGCACTCATTACGGTACTGAAGCTTTCTTT. This sequence encodes CASSTHYGTEAFF.

The sample holds a few counts of this clonotype. The chain recombines TRBV28 with TRBJ2-5; the D is unclear. Trimming took 3 bases from V and 5 from J, leaving 16 bases between them. The CDR3 covers 15 residues. From germline, CDR1 is MDHEN and CDR2 SYDVKM. The CDR3 spells CASSFFRSARETQYF. The CDR3 coding sequence is TGTGCCAGCAGTTTCTTCAGGTCCGCTAGGGAGACCCAGTACTTC.

This clonotype came up many times. This chain uses TRBV4-1 with TRBJ2-1, with no clear D. The CDR3 is 15 amino acids. Germline V gene lookup returns CDR1 MGHRA and CDR2 YSYEKL. Trimming removed 4 bases at V and 6 bases at J, with 16 bases between. The CDR3 DNA reads TGCGCCAGCAGCCTGAGCTCAGGCCCACCCAATGAGCAGTTCTTC. Its protein product is CASSLSSGPPNEQFF.